This T cell receptor (beta chain) was found in a study of CD8+CD57+ T cells in acquired aplastic anemia. Study summary: Sorted CD4+ and CD8+ cells gave a mean 3.2 ug DNA, range 0.2 to 27.4 ug.

With 5 bases clipped from V and 4 bases from J, the junction kept 5 bases outside the gene matches. This CDR3 spans 12 amino acids. Germline V gives CDR1 DFQATT, CDR2 SNEGSKA (reference sequence). It was genomic DNA that served as the template for profiling TCR beta VDJ and CDR3. TCRdb re-derived calls from the reads in MiXCR, one entry per CDR3 protein. The data hold roughly 160,000 distinct CDR3 sequences, with around 50% observed a single time. All sequencing subjects had displayed CD8+CD57+ cell expansion on flow cytometry. This clonotype originated in a human donor with aplastic anemia. V is TRBV20-1 and J is TRBJ2-7, with 7 bases aligning to TRBD1. Sample: sorted CD4+, CD8+, or CD8+CD57+ T cells (not recorded which) from PBMCs. CDR3 protein: CSAGDRVYEQYF. The CDR3, as DNA: TGCAGTGCTGGTGACAGGGTATACGAGCAGTACTTC.